This paragraph reports one T cell receptor (beta chain). The antigen is undetermined. The sample originates from a study of early T cells in non-severe SARS-CoV-2 infection. Findings and caveats of the study: Matching results from VDJdb favored anti-spike CD8 responses, leaving private and CD4 specificities undetected.

Tagging with unique molecular identifiers was applied to individual cDNA molecules. One entry per CDR3 protein, called by TCRdb with MiXCR from the 5' RACE reads. Of tens of thousands of distinct CDR3 sequences in the sample, around 20% were seen once. V lost 0 bases, J lost 2 bases, and 15 bases stayed unmatched. The germline CDR1 and CDR2 sequences are DFQATT and SNEGSKA (reference sequence). The CDR3 sequence is 19 residues long. The clonotype comes from an adult who was a healthcare worker with PCR-confirmed SARS-CoV-2 infection or an uninfected control (not recorded which). Sequences were derived from whole blood, sampled at baseline. The V call is TRBV20-1, the J call TRBJ2-7, with 11 bases aligning to TRBD2. The CDR3 protein is CSARDLIGLAGNNPYEQYF. CDR3 DNA: TGCAGTGCTAGAGATCTCATAGGACTAGCGGGTAATAACCCCTACGAGCAGTACTTC.